A selection of T cell receptor beta chains follows, all from one sample in a study of CD8 T cells in Susac syndrome. TCRdb called the immunoSEQ multiplex PCR reads again in MiXCR, with one record for every CDR3 protein. The sample contains roughly 190,000 distinct CDR3 sequences, about 94% of which appear only once. Sequences were obtained from CD4+ T cells from PBMCs. The source is a human donor with Susac syndrome. CDR3s include the opening cysteine and the closing phenylalanine or tryptophan. Each record gives: clone size, D gene, J gene, CDR3 length, V gene, CDR3 protein, CDR3 DNA. The D gene is left open where the match is weak. The size of a clone is reported for some rows only, either as once, few or many, or as a class for expanded clones.

>-|-|TRBJ1-2|13|TRBV7-8
CASSWGSNYGYTF
TGTGCCAGCAGCTGGGGGAGTAACTATGGCTACACCTTC
>-|-|TRBJ2-5|14|TRBV12-5
CASGLSSGRETQYF
TGTGCTAGTGGTTTAAGTTCGGGCCGGGAGACCCAGTACTTC
>-|TRBD1|TRBJ2-4|15|TRBV5-4
CASSQDRMGQNIQYF
TGTGCCAGCAGCCAGGACAGGATGGGGCAAAACATTCAGTACTTC
>-|TRBD1|TRBJ1-5|14|TRBV18
CASSPDRVYQPQHF
TGTGCCAGCTCACCGGACAGGGTTTATCAGCCCCAGCATTTT
>-|-|TRBJ2-5|12|TRBV2
CASSEGEETQYF
TGTGCCAGCAGCGAAGGAGAAGAGACCCAGTACTTC
>-|-|TRBJ1-2|12|TRBV7-8
CASSQIASPYTF
TGTGCCAGCAGCCAAATAGCTTCGCCCTACACCTTC
>once|-|TRBJ2-5|13|TRBV20-1
CSASWSGGETQYF
TGCAGTGCTAGTTGGTCTGGCGGAGAGACCCAGTACTTC
>-|TRBD2|TRBJ2-2|17|TRBV10-3
CAIRSDGRGVNTGELFF
TGTGCCATCAGGTCCGACGGGAGGGGTGTGAACACCGGGGAGCTGTTTTTT
>once|-|TRBJ1-2|14|TRBV7-6
CASSLGDGDYGYTF
TGTGCCAGCAGCTTAGGGGACGGAGACTATGGCTACACCTTC
>-|-|TRBJ2-2|17|TRBV4-3
CASSQEPGRGDTGELFF
TGCGCCAGCAGCCAAGAGCCGGGCAGGGGGGACACCGGGGAGCTGTTTTTT
>-|-|TRBJ2-3|14|TRBV12-3/TRBV12-4
CASSMAGPVLTQYF
TGTGCCAGCAGCATGGCGGGACCAGTCCTCACGCAGTATTTT